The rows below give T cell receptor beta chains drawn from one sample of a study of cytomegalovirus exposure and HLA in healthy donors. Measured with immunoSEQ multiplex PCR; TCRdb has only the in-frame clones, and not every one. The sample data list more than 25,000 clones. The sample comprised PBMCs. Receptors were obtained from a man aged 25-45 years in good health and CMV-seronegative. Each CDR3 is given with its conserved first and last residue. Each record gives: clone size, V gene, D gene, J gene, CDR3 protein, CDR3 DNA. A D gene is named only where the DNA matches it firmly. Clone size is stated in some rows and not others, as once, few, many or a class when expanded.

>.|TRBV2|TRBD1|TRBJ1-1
CASSQTDRDTEAFF
TGTGCCAGCAGTCAAACCGACAGGGACACTGAAGCTTTCTTT
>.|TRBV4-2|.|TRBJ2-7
CASSQVQDTGGYEQYF
TGTGCCAGCAGCCAAGTGCAGGATACCGGAGGGTACGAGCAGTACTTC
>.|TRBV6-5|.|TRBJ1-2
CASSSSLGYTF
TGTGCCAGCAGTTCCTCTCTTGGCTACACCTTC
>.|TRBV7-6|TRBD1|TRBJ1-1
CASSKTGGDTEAFF
TGTGCCAGCAGCAAGACAGGGGGAGACACTGAAGCTTTCTTT
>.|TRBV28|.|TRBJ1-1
CASSLVGATEAFF
TGTGCCAGCAGTTTAGTGGGGGCCACTGAAGCTTTCTTT
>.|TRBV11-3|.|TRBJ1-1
CASSLVFWPNTEAFF
TGTGCCAGCAGCTTAGTCTTTTGGCCGAACACTGAAGCTTTCTTT
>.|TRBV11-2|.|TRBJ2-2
CASSFRQVHNTGELFF
TGTGCCAGCAGCTTCCGACAGGTGCACAACACCGGGGAGCTGTTTTTT
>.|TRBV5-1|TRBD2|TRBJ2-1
CASSLASSGSSYNEQFF
TGCGCCAGCAGCTTGGCAAGTAGCGGGAGCTCCTACAATGAGCAGTTCTTC
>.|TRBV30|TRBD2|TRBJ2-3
CASGLAGVPGDRTDTQYF
TGTGCCTCGGGACTAGCGGGGGTCCCGGGCGATAGAACAGATACGCAGTATTTT
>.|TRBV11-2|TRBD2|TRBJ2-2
CASSLVVGRAGELFF
TGTGCCAGCAGCTTAGTAGTTGGGAGGGCCGGGGAGCTGTTTTTT
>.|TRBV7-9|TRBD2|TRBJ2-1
CASRGLGGDEQFF
TGTGCCAGCAGGGGACTAGGCGGGGATGAGCAGTTCTTC
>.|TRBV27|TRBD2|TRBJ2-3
CASKLAGGNFYSTDTQYF
TGTGCCAGCAAATTAGCGGGGGGGAACTTTTATAGCACAGATACGCAGTATTTT
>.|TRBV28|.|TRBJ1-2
CASSSRTYGYTF
TGTGCCAGCAGTTCGCGCACCTATGGCTACACCTTC
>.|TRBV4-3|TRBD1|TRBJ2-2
CASSQVKGAPTGELFF
TGCGCCAGCAGCCAAGTAAAGGGGGCGCCAACCGGGGAGCTGTTTTTT
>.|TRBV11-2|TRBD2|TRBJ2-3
CASSLVAGGATDTQYF
TGTGCCAGCAGCTTAGTGGCGGGGGGGGCGACAGATACGCAGTATTTT
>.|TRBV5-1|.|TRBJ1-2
CASSLVGGGSDYGYTF
TGCGCCAGCAGCTTGGTCGGCGGGGGCAGTGACTATGGCTACACCTTC
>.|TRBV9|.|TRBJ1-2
CASSVDPGADGYTF
TGTGCCAGCAGCGTAGACCCAGGGGCCGATGGCTACACCTTC
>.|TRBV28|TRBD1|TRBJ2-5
CASSIIGTGDAETQYF
TGTGCCAGCAGTATCATAGGGACAGGGGATGCGGAGACCCAGTACTTC
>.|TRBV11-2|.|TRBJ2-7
CATRQLTSYEQYF
TGTGCCACCCGACAGTTAACCTCCTACGAGCAGTACTTC
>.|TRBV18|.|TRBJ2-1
CASSPLGGREQFF
TGTGCCAGCTCACCATTAGGCGGTAGGGAGCAGTTCTTC
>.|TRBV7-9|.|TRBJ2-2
CASSLAGSTGELFF
TGTGCCAGCAGCTTAGCAGGGAGCACCGGGGAGCTGTTTTTT
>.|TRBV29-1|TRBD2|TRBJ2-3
CSVTGTSGRTDTQYF
TGCAGCGTCACCGGGACTAGCGGTCGCACAGATACGCAGTATTTT
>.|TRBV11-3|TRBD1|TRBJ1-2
CASSLGQGADAIAGYTF
TGTGCCAGCAGCTTAGGACAGGGGGCCGACGCTATAGCTGGCTACACCTTC
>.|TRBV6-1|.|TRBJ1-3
CASSVIGNTIYF
TGTGCCAGCAGTGTTATTGGAAACACCATATATTTT
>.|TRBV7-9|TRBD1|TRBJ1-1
CASSPRTGMNTEAFF
TGTGCCAGCAGCCCTCGGACAGGTATGAACACTGAAGCTTTCTTT
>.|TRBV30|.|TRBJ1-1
CAWSGQGGWNTEAFF
TGTGCCTGGAGCGGCCAGGGAGGGTGGAACACTGAAGCTTTCTTT
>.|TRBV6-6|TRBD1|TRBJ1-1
CASSYSDREVEAFF
TGTGCCAGCAGTTATTCCGACAGGGAGGTTGAAGCTTTCTTT
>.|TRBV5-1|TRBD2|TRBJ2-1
CASSLRAGGLNEQFF
TGCGCCAGCAGCTTGAGAGCGGGGGGCCTTAATGAGCAGTTCTTC
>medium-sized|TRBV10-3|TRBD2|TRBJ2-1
CAISESEASGDYNEQFF
TGTGCCATCAGTGAGTCGGAGGCTAGCGGAGATTACAATGAGCAGTTCTTC
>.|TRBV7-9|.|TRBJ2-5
CASSAWAKQETQYF
TGTGCCAGCAGCGCATGGGCTAAACAAGAGACCCAGTACTTC